This record covers a single T cell receptor (beta chain). CDR3 length: 15 residues. With V trimmed by 7 bases and J by 6 bases, 4 bases remained unmatched. CDR1 MNHEY and CDR2 SVGAGI come from the germline V gene. Profiling relied on immunoSEQ multiplex PCR, and the TCRdb table lists in-frame clones only, not all of them. The sample contains roughly 200,000 clones, roughly 76% of which appear only once. This sample stems from a study of blood T cell repertoires in COVID-19. About the study: The United States, Italy and Spain provided the acute and convalescent COVID-19 samples. PBMCs, B-cell-depleted T cells, or T cells were the source of the cDNA or gDNA that made up the material.

The sequenced material came from peripheral blood. The chain recombines TRBV6-5 with TRBJ2-2; TRBD2 aligns across 14 bases. The sequence was obtained from a woman aged 40 to 50 with COVID-19, enrolled during active disease. CDR3 residues: CASKGLAGGSGELFF. CDR3 nucleotides: TGTGCCAGCAAAGGACTAGCGGGGGGATCCGGGGAGCTGTTTTTT.